The 28 T cell receptor beta chains below all came from one sample that was sequenced in a study of shared clonotypes between healthy human individuals. TCRdb's copy holds only in-frame clones and misses some; the assay was immunoSEQ multiplex PCR. The sample lists about 2.2 million clones, about 93% occurring once. Selected positively for CCR7 and CD45RO-negative, naive CD8 cells excluded terminally differentiated effector memory CD45RA+ cells. Sequenced input: naive CD8+ T cells from PBMCs. The receptors come from a man younger than 30 in good health. Some clones in this sample may be carry-over from other donors' samples.

The V gene is TRBV27, the J gene TRBJ2-7, with 9 positions matching TRBD2. This CDR3 has 16 amino acids. The V and J ends lost 3 bases and 3 bases, in that order; junction bases with no gene match: 9. Germline CDR1 reads MNHEY; CDR2 reads SMNVEV (reference sequence). The CDR3 is CASSFLGTSMFYEQYF. In DNA form, the CDR3 reads TGTGCCAGCAGTTTTCTCGGGACTAGCATGTTCTACGAGCAGTACTTC.

This clone was recorded once. V usage is TRBV9 and J usage is TRBJ2-1; 10 bases map to TRBD2. Unmatched junction bases numbered 5, after V lost 0 bases and J lost 8 bases. CDR1 SGDLS and CDR2 YYNGEE come from the germline V gene. This CDR3 is 15 amino acids long. DNA of the CDR3: TGTGCCAGCAGCGTAGTAGCGGGAGGAACATATGAGCAGTTCTTC. As protein: CASSVVAGGTYEQFF. Combining the CDR3 with reference TRBV9 and TRBJ2-1 gives the whole variable domain DSGVTQTPKHLITATGQRVTLRCSPRSGDLSVYWYQQSLDQGLQFLIQYYNGEERAKGNILERFSAQQFPDLHSELNLSSLELGDSALYFCASSVVAGGTYEQFFGPGTRLTVL.

The chain recombines TRBV7-9 with TRBJ2-1; D not certain. This CDR3 region has 14 residues. The germline V gene encodes CDR1 SEHNR and CDR2 FQNEAQ (reference sequence). V gave up 7 bases and J gave up 3 bases, with 13 bases separating them. This CDR3 reads CASTVSGGYNEQFF. CDR3 bases: TGTGCCAGCACGGTTTCAGGCGGCTACAATGAGCAGTTCTTC. Combining the CDR3 with reference TRBV7-9 and TRBJ2-1 gives the whole variable domain DTGVSQNPRHKITKRGQNVTFRCDPISEHNRLYWYRQTLGQGPEFLTYFQNEAQLEKSRLLSDRFSAERPKGSFSTLEIQRTEQGDSAMYLCASTVSGGYNEQFFGPGTRLTVL.

The chain joins TRBV15 to TRBJ2-2; 8 positions match TRBD2. The CDR3 extends over 16 amino acids. Trimming at V came to 3 bases and at J to 5 bases, leaving 8 bases not matched to a gene. In germline, CDR1 is LNHNV, CDR2 YYDKDF (reference sequence). The CDR3 coding sequence is TGTGCCACCAGCAGTCCTGGGACTAGTGTGACCGGGGAGCTGTTTTTT. Translating gives CATSSPGTSVTGELFF.

This rearrangement joins TRBV5-8 to TRBJ2-1, with TRBD1 as a possible D gene (6 bases). Trimming removed 4 bases at V and 2 bases at J, with 13 bases between. CDR1 and CDR2 from the germline V gene are SGHTS and YDEGEE. The CDR3 has 15 residues. The CDR3 here is CASSERQAPYNEQFF. CDR3 nucleotides: TGTGCCAGCAGCGAAAGACAGGCGCCCTACAATGAGCAGTTCTTC.

The CDR3 is CASSFLSGQQETQYF. CDR3 nucleotide sequence: TGTGCCAGCAGTTTTCTTTCGGGGCAGCAAGAGACCCAGTACTTC. The rearrangement uses TRBV27 and TRBJ2-5; D is tentatively TRBD1 or TRBD2 (5 bases each). CDR1 is MNHEY and CDR2 is SMNVEV in the germline V gene (reference sequence). The V gene lost 3 bases and the J gene lost 2 bases, with 13 bases spanning the gap. The CDR3 has 15 residues.

The V and J genes are TRBV6-6 and TRBJ2-5, with 7 nucleotides matching TRBD1. Trimming cost V 0 bases and J 5 bases; bases outside gene matches: 6. Germline CDR1 and CDR2: MNHNY and SVGAGI (reference sequence). The CDR3 contains 15 residues. The DNA of the CDR3 is TGTGCCAGCAGTTACTCGACGGGGACAGCTGAGACCCAGTACTTC. Protein: CASSYSTGTAETQYF.

The rearrangement uses TRBV6-5 and TRBJ2-1; no clear D. The CDR3 length is 14 residues. With 2 bases removed from V and 4 bases from J, the gap between germline ends came to 9 bases. The V gene's germline CDR1 is MNHEY and CDR2 SVGAGI. This chain's CDR3 is CASSYINQYNEQFF. The CDR3 bases are TGTGCCAGCAGTTACATCAACCAGTACAATGAGCAGTTCTTC.

This clone is a singleton in its sample. This chain joins TRBV13 and TRBJ2-5; D call uncertain. The CDR3 runs 15 residues. V gave up 4 bases and J gave up 1 base, with 13 bases separating them. Germline values: CDR1 PRHDT, CDR2 FYEKMQ (reference sequence). CDR3 protein: CASSSPEDGQETQYF. DNA of the CDR3: TGTGCCAGCAGCTCCCCCGAGGACGGCCAAGAGACCCAGTACTTC.

The chain uses TRBV7-3 and TRBJ2-2, with 13 positions matching TRBD2. There are 16 residues in the CDR3. Germline assignment: CDR1 SGHTA and CDR2 FQGTGA. The V segment lost 5 bases and the J segment 9 bases; nucleotides outside the gene matches: 9. CDR3 coding DNA: TGTGCCAGCAGCCCAAAACTAGCGGGAGGGCCCCGGGAGCTGTTTTTT. It specifies CASSPKLAGGPRELFF.

Only one count was recorded for this clone. The chain couples TRBV4-3 to TRBJ2-2; TRBD2 agrees at 8 bases. CDR1 is LGHNA, CDR2 YSLEER, per germline. V lost 2 bases to trimming and J lost 6 bases; unmatched junction nucleotides: 14. The CDR3 has 18 residues. CDR3 sequence: CASSQKVAGRRDPGELFF. DNA for the CDR3: TGCGCCAGCAGCCAAAAGGTAGCGGGGCGGCGGGATCCCGGGGAGCTGTTTTTT.

For this clone: One base away lies a much larger clone, so this may be a sequencing read error. The V gene is TRBV6-5, the J gene TRBJ2-5; unclear D gene. This CDR3 spans 11 amino acids. Looked up from germline, CDR1 is MNHEY and CDR2 is SVGAGI. V shed 4 bases and J shed 5 bases, with 5 bases lying between them. The CDR3 nucleotides are TGTGCCAGCAGTTTTGGGGAGACCCAGTACTTC. It yields the protein CASSFGETQYF.

The chain links TRBV30 to TRBJ1-1; D unclear. Germline CDR1 reads GTSNPN; CDR2 reads SVGIG (reference sequence). There are 13 residues in the CDR3. Trimming shortened V by 3 bases and J by 3 bases, and 11 bases separated the two germline ends. This CDR3 reads CAWSGGWHTEAFF. DNA of the CDR3: TGTGCCTGGAGCGGTGGGTGGCACACTGAAGCTTTCTTT.

The rearrangement joins TRBV5-1 to TRBJ2-1; 7 nucleotides agree with TRBD1. V lost 4 bases, J lost 4 bases, and 14 bases stayed unmatched. This CDR3 is 17 amino acids long. Germline values: CDR1 SGHRS, CDR2 YFSETQ. The CDR3, as DNA: TGCGCCAGCAGCCCCGGACCCGGACAGGAGATTTACAATGAGCAGTTCTTC. It codes for CASSPGPGQEIYNEQFF.

This clone appeared a single time. The chain recombines TRBV30 with TRBJ2-7; D may be TRBD1 (5 bases). Trimming took off 3 bases at V and 2 bases at J, with 11 bases between the two ends. The length of the CDR3 is 13 residues. Germline CDR1 and CDR2: GTSNPN and SVGIG (reference sequence). The CDR3 DNA follows: TGTGCCTGGAGATATAGGGGCGCCTACGAGCAGTACTTC. Translated: CAWRYRGAYEQYF.

This chain links TRBV4-1 with TRBJ1-1; D possibly corresponds to TRBD1 (5 bases). Trimming took off 5 bases at V and 0 bases at J, with 10 bases between the two ends. The CDR3 length is 14 residues. Germline CDR1 MGHRA, CDR2 YSYEKL. DNA of the CDR3: TGCGCCAGCAGCTACTGGGACCTGAACACTGAAGCTTTCTTT. It yields the protein CASSYWDLNTEAFF.

This rearrangement joins TRBV6-1 to TRBJ2-7; 7 bases match TRBD2. This CDR3 region has 15 residues. Germline V CDR1 and CDR2: MNHNS, SASEGT. The V gene end was trimmed by 2 bases and the J gene end by 7 bases; junction bases not matched to a gene: 11. DNA for the CDR3: TGTGCCAGCAGTGAATGGCTAGCGGTGCTGGATGAGCAGTACTTC. Its translation is CASSEWLAVLDEQYF.

This chain joins TRBV5-1 and TRBJ2-7, with 9 bases that match TRBD1. The CDR3 is 17 residues long. Germline V gene sequence: CDR1 SGHRS, CDR2 YFSETQ. V was pared by 0 bases and J by 3 bases, with 10 bases of the junction left unmatched. The CDR3 spells CASSLGPHRDRVYEQYF. In nucleotides, the CDR3 is TGCGCCAGCAGCTTGGGTCCTCACCGGGACAGGGTCTACGAGCAGTACTTC.

This chain joins TRBV4-1 and TRBJ2-1, with D perhaps given as TRBD1 or TRBD2 (6 bases each). Germline CDR1 is MGHRA and CDR2 is YSYEKL. This CDR3 spans 17 amino acids. Trimming took 1 base from V and 10 from J, leaving 23 bases between them. The CDR3 here is CASSQGPRRAEGDEQFF. CDR3 coding DNA: TGCGCCAGCAGCCAAGGCCCAAGGCGAGCGGAGGGGGACGAGCAGTTCTTC.

The chain employs TRBV7-3 and TRBJ1-1; D perhaps matches TRBD1 (5 bases). The CDR3 spans 13 residues. Between the trimmed V and J ends, which lost 5 bases and 5 bases, there was a span of 12 bases. CDR1 and CDR2 from the germline V gene are SGHTA and FQGTGA. CDR3 coding DNA: TGTGCCAGCAGCCCCAACGGACAAACTGAAGCTTTCTTT. Translated, it gives CASSPNGQTEAFF.

A single count supports this clone. The V gene is TRBV29-1, the J gene TRBJ2-2, with D possibly TRBD2 on 6 matching bases. The CDR3 has 12 amino acids. Germline V lookup: CDR1 SQVTM, CDR2 ANQGSEA. V lost 7 bases, J lost 6 bases, and 12 bases lay in between. The CDR3 reads CSAVERAGELFF. The CDR3 bases are TGCAGCGCTGTGGAGCGGGCCGGGGAGCTGTTTTTT.

The rearrangement uses TRBV7-2 and TRBJ1-1; D remains ambiguous. V dropped 1 base and J dropped 2 bases, with 2 bases sitting between them. The CDR3 spans 12 residues. Germline CDR1 and CDR2: SGHTA and FQGNSA. The chain's CDR3 is CASSLVNTEAFF. The CDR3 nucleotides read TGTGCCAGCAGCTTAGTAAACACTGAAGCTTTCTTT.

This chain uses TRBV4-1 with TRBJ2-7; the D is unclear. Looked up from germline, CDR1 is MGHRA and CDR2 is YSYEKL. V lost 2 bases, J lost 5 bases, and 10 bases lay in between. The CDR3 has 13 residues. The DNA for the CDR3 is TGCGCCAGCAGCCAACCATTCCGGGACGAGCAGTACTTC. It specifies CASSQPFRDEQYF.

This clone has more than one count but fewer than ten. The same CDR3 also results from other DNA sequences found in this sample. This sequence joins TRBV7-9 and TRBJ1-1; no clear D. Germline V gene lookup returns CDR1 SEHNR and CDR2 FQNEAQ (reference sequence). Trimming pared 5 bases from V and 0 bases from J, leaving 10 bases between. The CDR3 runs to 14 residues. CDR3 coding DNA: TGTGCCAGCAGCCTCGGATCCATGAACACTGAAGCTTTCTTT. It translates to CASSLGSMNTEAFF.

A note on this clone: Other nucleotide sequences from this sample produce the same CDR3. This CDR3 reads CASGYEQYF. The DNA for the CDR3 is TGTGCCAGCGGCTACGAGCAGTACTTC. The V call is TRBV6-1, the J call TRBJ2-7; D is unresolved. V was trimmed by 8 bases and J by 3 bases, leaving 2 bases between them. Germline values: CDR1 MNHNS, CDR2 SASEGT. This CDR3 region has 9 residues.

V usage is TRBV10-2 and J usage is TRBJ1-2; 7 bases map to TRBD1. The trim removed 3 bases at V and 2 bases at J, leaving 3 bases unmatched. This CDR3 region has 14 residues. CDR1 WSHSY and CDR2 SAAADI come from the germline V gene. The CDR3 nucleotides are TGCGCCAGCAGTGATGGCAGGGGGAACTATGGCTACACCTTC. It encodes CASSDGRGNYGYTF.

A note on this clone: Within the sample, other DNA sequences also encode this same CDR3. The rearrangement uses TRBV27 and TRBJ2-7; perhaps TRBD2 as D (6 bases). Trimming removed 3 bases from V and 4 bases from J, with 10 bases in between. The CDR3 length is 13 residues. CDR1 and CDR2 from the germline V gene are MNHEY and SMNVEV (reference sequence). CDR3 protein: CASSLGRDYEQYF. DNA for the CDR3: TGTGCCAGCAGTTTGGGGCGGGATTACGAGCAGTACTTC.

The J gene is TRBJ2-3, the V gene TRBV29-1, with no clear D. Trimming left V 7 bases short and J 8 bases short, with 13 bases between. CDR1 and CDR2 from the germline V gene are SQVTM and ANQGSEA. CDR3 length: 11 residues. For the CDR3, the DNA is TGCAGCGGGGCCGCCGGCGGTACGCAGTATTTT. The encoded protein is CSGAAGGTQYF.